The sequence of this TCR beta chain was determined in a study of shared clonotypes between healthy human individuals. Findings and limits, study-wide: Relative to clonotypes present in all four donors, those not shared had lower generation probabilities.

The V and J ends lost 4 bases and 5 bases, in that order; junction bases with no gene match: 9. Germline CDR1 SGHRS, CDR2 YFSETQ. The CDR3 contains 15 residues. Here immunoSEQ multiplex PCR was the method, and the copy in TCRdb shows in-frame clones only, minus some. The sample lists roughly 2,500,000 clones, 80% to 95% occurring once. Turning to this clone: Its cognate antigen is unknown.

The authors divided CD4+ cells into CD45RA+ naive and CD45RA-negative memory subsets. This TCR was sampled from a man between 18 and 35 years old in good health. Some clones in this sample may be carry-over from other donors' samples. Source material: naive CD4+ T cells from PBMCs. Subset specified: CD45RA+ positively selected. V usage is TRBV5-1 and J usage is TRBJ2-1; TRBD2 matches 7 bases. This CDR3 reads CASSPVGRENNEQFF. DNA for the CDR3: TGCGCCAGCAGCCCCGTGGGGCGGGAGAACAATGAGCAGTTCTTC.